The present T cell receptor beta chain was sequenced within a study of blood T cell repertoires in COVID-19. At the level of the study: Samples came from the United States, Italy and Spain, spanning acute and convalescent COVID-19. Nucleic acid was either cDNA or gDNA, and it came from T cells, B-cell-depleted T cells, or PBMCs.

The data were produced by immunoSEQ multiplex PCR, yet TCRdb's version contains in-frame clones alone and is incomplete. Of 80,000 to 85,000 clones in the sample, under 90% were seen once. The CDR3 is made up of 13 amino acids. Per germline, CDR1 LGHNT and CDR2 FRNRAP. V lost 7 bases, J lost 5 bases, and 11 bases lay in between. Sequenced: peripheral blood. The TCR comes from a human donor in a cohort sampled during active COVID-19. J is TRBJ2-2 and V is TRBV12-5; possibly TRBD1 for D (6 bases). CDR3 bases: TGTGCTAGTGAAAAGGGGGATACCGGGGAGCTGTTTTTT. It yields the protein CASEKGDTGELFF.